The clone carrying this TCR beta chain was recorded at least ten times. The source of the sample is a study of human T cells and chemical hapten exposure. Noted time point: patch test 3, about 24 weeks after DPC sensitization. Treatment indicated: therapeutic diphenylcyclopropenone sensitization with weekly scalp DPC. Sample donors consisted of patients with alopecia, aged 18 to 70 years, who were suitable for DPC. Unfractionated whole blood served as the source for total RNA extraction. There are 14 residues in the CDR3. V shed 7 bases and J 0 bases; nucleotides not matched to a gene: 5. TCRdb ran MiXCR on the RACE reads and lists one entry per CDR3 protein. The data contain around 85,000 distinct CDR3 sequences, around 13% of them singletons.

The source of this sequence is a woman between 50 and 59 years old with alopecia areata. Some clones in this sample may be carry-over from other donors' samples. The sequencing used whole blood, collected in connection with sensitization to the hapten diphenylcyclopropenone (DPC). The J gene is TRBJ2-7, the V gene TRBV12-3 or TRBV12-4; 8 bases align to TRBD2. The CDR3 here is CASTPSGSSYEQYF. CDR3 bases: TGTGCCAGCACCCCCAGCGGGAGCTCCTACGAGCAGTACTTC.